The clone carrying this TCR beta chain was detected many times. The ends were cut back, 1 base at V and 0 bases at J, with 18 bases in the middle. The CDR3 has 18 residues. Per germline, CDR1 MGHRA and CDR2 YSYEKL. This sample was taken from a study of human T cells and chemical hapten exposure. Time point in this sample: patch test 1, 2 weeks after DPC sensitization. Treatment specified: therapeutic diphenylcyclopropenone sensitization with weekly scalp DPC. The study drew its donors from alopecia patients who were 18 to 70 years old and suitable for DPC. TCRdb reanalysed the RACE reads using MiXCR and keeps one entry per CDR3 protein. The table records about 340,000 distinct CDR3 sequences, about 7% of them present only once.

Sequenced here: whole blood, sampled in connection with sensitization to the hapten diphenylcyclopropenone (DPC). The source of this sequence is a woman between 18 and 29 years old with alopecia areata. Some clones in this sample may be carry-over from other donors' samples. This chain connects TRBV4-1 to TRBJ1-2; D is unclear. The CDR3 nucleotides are TGCGCCAGCAGCCAAGTGGTGATGCGAAGGTCAGCTAACTATGGCTACACCTTC. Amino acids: CASSQVVMRRSANYGYTF.